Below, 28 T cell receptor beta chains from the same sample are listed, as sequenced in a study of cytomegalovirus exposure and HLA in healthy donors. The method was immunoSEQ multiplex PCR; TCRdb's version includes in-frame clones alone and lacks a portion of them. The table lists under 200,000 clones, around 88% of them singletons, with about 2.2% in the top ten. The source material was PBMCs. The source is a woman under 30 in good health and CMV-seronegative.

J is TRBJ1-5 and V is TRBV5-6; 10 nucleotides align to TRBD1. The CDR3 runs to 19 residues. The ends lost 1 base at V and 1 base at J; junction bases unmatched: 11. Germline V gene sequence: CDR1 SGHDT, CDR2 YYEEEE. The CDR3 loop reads CASSLRTGQGIGSNQPQHF. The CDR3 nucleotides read TGTGCCAGCAGCTTGAGGACGGGACAGGGGATTGGAAGCAATCAGCCCCAGCATTTT.

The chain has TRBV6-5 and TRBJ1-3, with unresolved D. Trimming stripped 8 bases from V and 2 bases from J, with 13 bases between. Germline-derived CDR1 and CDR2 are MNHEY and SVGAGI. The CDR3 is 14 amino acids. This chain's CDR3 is CASPPIHTGNTIYF. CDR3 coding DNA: TGTGCCAGCCCCCCTATTCATACTGGAAACACCATATATTTT.

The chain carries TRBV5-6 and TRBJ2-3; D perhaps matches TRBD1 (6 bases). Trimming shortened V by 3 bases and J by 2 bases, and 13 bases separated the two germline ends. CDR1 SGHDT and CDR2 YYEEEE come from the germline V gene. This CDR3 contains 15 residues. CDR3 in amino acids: CASSYSRDNTDTQYF. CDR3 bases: TGTGCCAGCAGCTATTCCCGGGACAACACAGATACGCAGTATTTT.

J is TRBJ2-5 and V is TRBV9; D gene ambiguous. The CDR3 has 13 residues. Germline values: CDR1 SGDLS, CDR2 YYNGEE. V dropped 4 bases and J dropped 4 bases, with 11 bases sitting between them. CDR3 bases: TGTGCCAGCAGCCGTATAGCCGGAGAGACCCAGTACTTC. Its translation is CASSRIAGETQYF.

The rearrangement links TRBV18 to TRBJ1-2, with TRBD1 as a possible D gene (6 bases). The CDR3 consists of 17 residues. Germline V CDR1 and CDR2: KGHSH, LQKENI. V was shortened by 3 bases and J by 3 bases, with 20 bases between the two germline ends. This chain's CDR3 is CASSPGAGIVTYYGYTF. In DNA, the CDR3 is TGTGCCAGCTCACCGGGGGCAGGGATCGTAACGTACTATGGCTACACCTTC.

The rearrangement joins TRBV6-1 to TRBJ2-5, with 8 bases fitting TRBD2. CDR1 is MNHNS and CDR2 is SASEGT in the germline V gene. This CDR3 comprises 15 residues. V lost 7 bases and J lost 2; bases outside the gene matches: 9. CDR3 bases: TGTGCCAGCAACCCAAGGCGGGGGGTACAAGAGACCCAGTACTTC. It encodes CASNPRRGVQETQYF.

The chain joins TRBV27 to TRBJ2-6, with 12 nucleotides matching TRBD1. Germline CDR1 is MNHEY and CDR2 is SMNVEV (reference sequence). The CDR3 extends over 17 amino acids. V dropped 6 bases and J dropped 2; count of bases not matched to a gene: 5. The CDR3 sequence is CASSRGTGGTGANVLTF. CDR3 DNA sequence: TGTGCCAGCAGCCGCGGGACAGGGGGCACTGGGGCCAACGTCCTGACTTTC.

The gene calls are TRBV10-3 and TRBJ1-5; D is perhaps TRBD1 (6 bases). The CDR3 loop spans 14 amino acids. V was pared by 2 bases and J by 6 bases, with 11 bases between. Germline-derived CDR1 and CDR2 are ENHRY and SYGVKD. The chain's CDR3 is CAISERGKGQPQHF. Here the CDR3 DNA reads TGTGCCATCAGTGAGAGGGGGAAAGGTCAGCCCCAGCATTTT.

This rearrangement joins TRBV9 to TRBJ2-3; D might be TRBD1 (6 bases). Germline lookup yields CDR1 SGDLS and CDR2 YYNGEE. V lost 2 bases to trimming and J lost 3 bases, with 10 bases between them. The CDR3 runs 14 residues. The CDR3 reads CASSVGRGTDTQYF. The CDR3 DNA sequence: TGTGCCAGCAGCGTTGGAAGGGGGACAGATACGCAGTATTTT.

CDR3 sequence: CASSLGSQGGEQYF. Written as DNA, the CDR3 is TGTGCCAGCAGCTTAGGTTCCCAGGGAGGCGAGCAGTACTTC. The chain carries TRBV7-2 and TRBJ2-7; maybe TRBD2 (6 bases). Trimming pared 1 base from V and 6 bases from J, leaving 13 bases between. The CDR3 contains 14 residues. Germline V gene data show CDR1 as SGHTA and CDR2 as FQGNSA.

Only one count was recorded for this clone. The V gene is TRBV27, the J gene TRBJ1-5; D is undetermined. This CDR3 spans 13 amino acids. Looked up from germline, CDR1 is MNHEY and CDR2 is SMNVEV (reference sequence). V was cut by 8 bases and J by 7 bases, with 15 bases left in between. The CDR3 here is CASSTLNAQPQHF. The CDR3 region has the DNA TGTGCCAGCTCTACGCTAAATGCGCAGCCCCAGCATTTT.

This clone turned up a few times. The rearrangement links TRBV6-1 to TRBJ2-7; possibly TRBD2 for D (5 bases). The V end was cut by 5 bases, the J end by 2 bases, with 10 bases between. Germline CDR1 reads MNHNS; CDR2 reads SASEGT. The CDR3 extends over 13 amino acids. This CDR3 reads CASSRRGAYEQYF. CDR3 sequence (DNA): TGTGCCAGCAGTAGACGGGGTGCCTACGAGCAGTACTTC.

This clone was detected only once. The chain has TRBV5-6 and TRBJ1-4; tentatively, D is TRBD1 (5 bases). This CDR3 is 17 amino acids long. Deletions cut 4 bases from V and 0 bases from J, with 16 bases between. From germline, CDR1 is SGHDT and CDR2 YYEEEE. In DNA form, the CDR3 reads TGTGCCAGCAGCGCTGGATGGGGCACCGCAACTAATGAAAAACTGTTTTTT. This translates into CASSAGWGTATNEKLFF.

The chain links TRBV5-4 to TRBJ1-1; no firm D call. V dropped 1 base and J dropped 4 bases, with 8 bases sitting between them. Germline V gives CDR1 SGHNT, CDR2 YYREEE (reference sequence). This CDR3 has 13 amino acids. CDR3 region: CASSLSPSTEAFF. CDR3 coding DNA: TGTGCCAGCAGCTTGTCCCCCAGCACTGAAGCTTTCTTT.

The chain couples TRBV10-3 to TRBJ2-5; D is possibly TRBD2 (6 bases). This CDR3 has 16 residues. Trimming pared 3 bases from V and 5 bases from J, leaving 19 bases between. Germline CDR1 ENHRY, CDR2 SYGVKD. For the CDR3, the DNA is TGTGCCATCAGTGATCCCGACCCCACCCGGGAGGAGACCCAGTACTTC. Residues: CAISDPDPTREETQYF.

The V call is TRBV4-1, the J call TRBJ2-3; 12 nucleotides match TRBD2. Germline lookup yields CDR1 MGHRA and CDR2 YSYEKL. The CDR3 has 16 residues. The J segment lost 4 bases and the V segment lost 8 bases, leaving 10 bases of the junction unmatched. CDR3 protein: CASQILAGGHSDTQYF. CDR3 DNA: TGCGCCAGCCAAATACTAGCGGGGGGTCATTCAGATACGCAGTATTTT.

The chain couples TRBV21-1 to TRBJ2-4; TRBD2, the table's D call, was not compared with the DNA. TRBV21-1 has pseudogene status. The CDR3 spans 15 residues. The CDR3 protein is CAIPPEARARDIQYF. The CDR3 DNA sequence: TGTGCCATCCCACCTGAAGCCCGGGCGAGGGACATTCAGTACTTC.

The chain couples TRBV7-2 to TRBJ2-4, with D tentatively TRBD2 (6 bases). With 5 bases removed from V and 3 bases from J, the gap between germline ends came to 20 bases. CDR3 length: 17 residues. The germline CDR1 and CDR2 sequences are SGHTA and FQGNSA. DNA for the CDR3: TGTGCCAGCAGCCCGGAGGCCGGCGGGGTTTACAAAAACATTCAGTACTTC. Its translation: CASSPEAGGVYKNIQYF.

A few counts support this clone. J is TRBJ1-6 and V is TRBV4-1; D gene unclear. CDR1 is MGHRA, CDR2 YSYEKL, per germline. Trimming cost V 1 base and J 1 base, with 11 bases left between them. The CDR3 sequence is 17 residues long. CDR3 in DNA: TGCGCCAGCAGCCAAGTAGGCCGGGGATCCTATAATTCACCCCTCCACTTT. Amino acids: CASSQVGRGSYNSPLHF.

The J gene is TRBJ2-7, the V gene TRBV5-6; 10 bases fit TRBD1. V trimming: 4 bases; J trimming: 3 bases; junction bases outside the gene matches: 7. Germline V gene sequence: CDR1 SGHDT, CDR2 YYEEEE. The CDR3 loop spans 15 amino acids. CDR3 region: CASSPVDRGHYEQYF. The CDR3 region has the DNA TGTGCCAGCAGCCCCGTCGACAGGGGGCACTACGAGCAGTACTTC.

The CDR3 nucleotides read TGCGCCAGCAGCCAAGATGGGGGCGGAGGTCCCTACGAGCAGTACTTC. It codes for CASSQDGGGGPYEQYF. The chain combines TRBV4-1 with TRBJ2-7; possibly TRBD1 for D (6 bases). CDR3 size: 16 residues. Germline CDR1 and CDR2: MGHRA and YSYEKL. V lost 0 bases, J lost 2 bases, and 14 bases lay in between.

CDR3 region: CASSLGQGRAQPQHF. The DNA for the CDR3 is TGTGCCAGCAGCTTAGGACAGGGAAGGGCTCAGCCCCAGCATTTT. The V gene is TRBV5-5, the J gene TRBJ1-5, with 8 bases aligning to TRBD1. V lost 2 bases, J lost 6 bases, and 7 bases stayed unmatched. The CDR3 sequence is 15 residues long. Germline CDR1 and CDR2: SGHKS and YYEKEE (reference sequence).

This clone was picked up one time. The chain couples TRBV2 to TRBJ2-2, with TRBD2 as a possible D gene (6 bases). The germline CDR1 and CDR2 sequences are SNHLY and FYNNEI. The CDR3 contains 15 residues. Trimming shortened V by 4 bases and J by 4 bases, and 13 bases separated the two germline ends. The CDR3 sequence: CASSGGLVPTGELFF. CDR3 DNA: TGTGCCAGCAGTGGGGGACTGGTCCCCACCGGGGAGCTGTTTTTT.

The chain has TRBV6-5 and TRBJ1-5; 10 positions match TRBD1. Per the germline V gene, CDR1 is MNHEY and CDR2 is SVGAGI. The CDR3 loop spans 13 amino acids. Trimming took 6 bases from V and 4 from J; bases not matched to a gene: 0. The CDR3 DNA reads TGTGCCAGCAGGGGACAGGGGAATCAGCCCCAGCATTTT. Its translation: CASRGQGNQPQHF.

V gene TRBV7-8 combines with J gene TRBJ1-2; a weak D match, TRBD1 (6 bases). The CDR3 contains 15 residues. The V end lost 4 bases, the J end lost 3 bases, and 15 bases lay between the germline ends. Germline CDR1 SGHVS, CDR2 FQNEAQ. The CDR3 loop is CASSSGHRPYYGYTF. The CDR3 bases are TGTGCCAGCAGCTCGGGACACCGACCATACTATGGCTACACCTTC.

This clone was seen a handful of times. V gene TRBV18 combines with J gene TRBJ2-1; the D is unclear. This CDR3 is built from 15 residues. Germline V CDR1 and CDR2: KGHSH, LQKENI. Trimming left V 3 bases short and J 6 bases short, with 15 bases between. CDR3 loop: CASSPPSGPSNEQFF. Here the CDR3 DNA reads TGTGCCAGCTCACCCCCCTCGGGTCCCTCCAATGAGCAGTTCTTC.

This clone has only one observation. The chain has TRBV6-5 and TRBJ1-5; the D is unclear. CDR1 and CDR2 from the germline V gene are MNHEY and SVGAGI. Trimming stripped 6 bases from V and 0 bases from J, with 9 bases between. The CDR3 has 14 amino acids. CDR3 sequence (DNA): TGTGCCAGCAGGGCCGTTAATAGCAATCAGCCCCAGCATTTT. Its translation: CASRAVNSNQPQHF.

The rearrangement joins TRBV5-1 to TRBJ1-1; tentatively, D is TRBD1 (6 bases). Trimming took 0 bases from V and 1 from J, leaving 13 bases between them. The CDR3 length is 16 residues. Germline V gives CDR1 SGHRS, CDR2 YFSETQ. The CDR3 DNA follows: TGCGCCAGCAGCTTGGGGCGGACAGCACCGAACACTGAAGCTTTCTTT. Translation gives CASSLGRTAPNTEAFF.